This T cell receptor (beta chain) originates from a study of T cell changes during pregnancy in multiple sclerosis. Profiling relied on immunoSEQ multiplex PCR, and the TCRdb table lists in-frame clones only, not all of them. The table records about 70,000 clones, 80% to 95% of them present only once. The V segment lost 0 bases and the J segment 6 bases; nucleotides outside the gene matches: 2. The CDR3 consists of 15 residues. Germline V gives CDR1 MRHNA, CDR2 SNTAGT. This TCR was recovered from a female donor with multiple sclerosis, enrolled in a pregnancy study. The chain joins TRBV6-4 to TRBJ2-1, with 10 bases identical to TRBD2. The material was peripheral blood, obtained in the first trimester of pregnancy. The CDR3 region is CASSDSAGGPNEQFF. CDR3 DNA sequence: TGTGCCAGCAGTGACTCAGCGGGGGGGCCCAATGAGCAGTTCTTC.